This T cell receptor (beta chain) was captured by sequencing in a study of cytomegalovirus exposure and HLA in healthy donors. Study results and limitations: Rarity marked most TCR sequences, yet some public TCRs occurred in many donors. Most CMV-associated TCR beta chains appeared HLA-restricted in a later analysis. Cytomegalovirus-associated TCR beta chains were listed, numbering more than 150. Diagnosis of cytomegalovirus status made by the classifier reportedly showed high specificity and sensitivity.

This clone was observed a few times. What it recognizes is unknown. Germline values: CDR1 SGDLS, CDR2 YYNGEE. The CDR3 runs to 15 residues. Trimming pared 3 bases from V and 0 bases from J, leaving 12 bases between. The PCR made use of 60 Vbeta and 13 Jbeta primers. The protocol was immunoSEQ multiplex PCR, while the TCRdb copy is restricted to in-frame clones and leaves out a portion. The table includes fewer than 130,000 clones, more than 60% detected once. Sequencing was carried out using PBMCs. The chain uses TRBV9 and TRBJ1-2; D not resolved. The sequence was collected from a female donor in good health and CMV-seropositive. In DNA, the CDR3 is TGTGCCAGCAGCGGCGCGAACAGAGCTAACTATGGCTACACCTTC. Its translation: CASSGANRANYGYTF.